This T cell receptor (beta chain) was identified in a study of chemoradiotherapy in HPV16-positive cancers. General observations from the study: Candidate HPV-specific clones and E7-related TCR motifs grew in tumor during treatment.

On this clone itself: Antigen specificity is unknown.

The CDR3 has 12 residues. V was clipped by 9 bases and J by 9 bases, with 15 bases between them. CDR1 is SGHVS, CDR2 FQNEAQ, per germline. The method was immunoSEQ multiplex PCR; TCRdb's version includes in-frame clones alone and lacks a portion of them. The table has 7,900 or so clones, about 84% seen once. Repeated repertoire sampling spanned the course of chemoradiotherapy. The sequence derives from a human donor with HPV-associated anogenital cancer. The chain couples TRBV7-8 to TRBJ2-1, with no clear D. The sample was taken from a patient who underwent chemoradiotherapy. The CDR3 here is CASQRPFLEQFF. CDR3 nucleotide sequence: TGTGCCAGTCAGAGGCCTTTCCTTGAGCAGTTCTTC.